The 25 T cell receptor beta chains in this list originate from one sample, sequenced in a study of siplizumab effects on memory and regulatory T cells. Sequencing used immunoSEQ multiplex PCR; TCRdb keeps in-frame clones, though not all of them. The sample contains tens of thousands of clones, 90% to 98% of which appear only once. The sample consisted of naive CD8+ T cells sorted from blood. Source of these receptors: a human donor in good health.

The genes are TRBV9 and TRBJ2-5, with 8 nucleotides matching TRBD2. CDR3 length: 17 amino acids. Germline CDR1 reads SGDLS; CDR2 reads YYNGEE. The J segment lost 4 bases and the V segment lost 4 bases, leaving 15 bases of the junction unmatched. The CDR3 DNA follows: TGTGCCAGCAGCCCCAGGGTACCGGGGGGGCTAAGAGAGACCCAGTACTTC. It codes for CASSPRVPGGLRETQYF.

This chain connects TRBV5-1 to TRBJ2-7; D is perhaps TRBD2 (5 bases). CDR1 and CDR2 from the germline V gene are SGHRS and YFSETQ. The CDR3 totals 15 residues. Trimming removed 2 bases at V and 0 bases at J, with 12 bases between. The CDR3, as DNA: TGCGCCAGCAGCTTCGGGGTTGGGAGCTCCTACGAGCAGTACTTC. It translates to CASSFGVGSSYEQYF.

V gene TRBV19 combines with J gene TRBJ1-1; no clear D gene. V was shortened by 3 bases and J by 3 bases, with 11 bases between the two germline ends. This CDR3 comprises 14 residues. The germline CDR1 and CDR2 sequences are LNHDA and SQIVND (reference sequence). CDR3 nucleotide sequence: TGTGCCAGTAGTATCCAAGGGTATCACACTGAAGCTTTCTTT. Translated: CASSIQGYHTEAFF.

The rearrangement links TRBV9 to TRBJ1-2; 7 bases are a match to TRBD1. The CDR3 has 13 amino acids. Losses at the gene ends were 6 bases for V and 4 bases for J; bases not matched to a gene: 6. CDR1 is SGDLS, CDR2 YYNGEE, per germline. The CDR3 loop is CASNRGGSYGYTF. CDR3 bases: TGTGCCAGCAACAGAGGGGGCTCCTATGGCTACACCTTC.

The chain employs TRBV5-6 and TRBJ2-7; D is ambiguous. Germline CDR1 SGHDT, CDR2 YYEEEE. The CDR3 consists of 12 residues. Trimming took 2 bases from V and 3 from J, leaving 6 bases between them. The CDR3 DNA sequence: TGTGCCAGCAGCTTAGTGGGCTACGAGCAGTACTTC. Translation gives CASSLVGYEQYF.

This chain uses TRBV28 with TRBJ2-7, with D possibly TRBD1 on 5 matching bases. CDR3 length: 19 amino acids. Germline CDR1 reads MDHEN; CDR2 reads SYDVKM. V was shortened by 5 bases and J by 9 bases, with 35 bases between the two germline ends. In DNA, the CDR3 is TGTGCCAGCAGTACCTCGCAGGGTGACCCTCTCTTTTTCCCCCTAGGGCAGTACTTC. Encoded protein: CASSTSQGDPLFFPLGQYF.

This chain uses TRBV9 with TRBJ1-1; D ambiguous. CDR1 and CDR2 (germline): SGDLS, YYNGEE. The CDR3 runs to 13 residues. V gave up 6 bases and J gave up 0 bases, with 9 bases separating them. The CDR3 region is CASNEGMNTEAFF. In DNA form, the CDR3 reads TGTGCCAGCAACGAGGGAATGAACACTGAAGCTTTCTTT.

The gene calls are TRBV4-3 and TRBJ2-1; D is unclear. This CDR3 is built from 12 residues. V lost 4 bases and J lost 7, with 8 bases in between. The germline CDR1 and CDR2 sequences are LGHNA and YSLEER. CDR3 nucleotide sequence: TGCGCCAGCAGCCGCTCGGGTAATGAGCAGTTCTTC. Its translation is CASSRSGNEQFF.

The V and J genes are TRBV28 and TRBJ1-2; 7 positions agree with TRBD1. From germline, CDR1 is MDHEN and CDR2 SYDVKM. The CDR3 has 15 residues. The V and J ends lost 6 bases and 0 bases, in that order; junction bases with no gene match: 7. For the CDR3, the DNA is TGTGCCAGCAGCTCTCGGGGACAGTCTAACTATGGCTACACCTTC. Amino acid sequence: CASSSRGQSNYGYTF.

Here the CDR3 DNA reads TGTGCCAGCAGTGAAGCGGGGGCGGGCACTGAAGCTTTCTTT. Its translation is CASSEAGAGTEAFF. This rearrangement joins TRBV6-1 to TRBJ1-1; D perhaps matches TRBD1 (6 bases). The ends were cut back, 0 bases at V and 4 bases at J, with 9 bases in the middle. CDR1 is MNHNS, CDR2 SASEGT, per germline. The CDR3 has 14 residues.

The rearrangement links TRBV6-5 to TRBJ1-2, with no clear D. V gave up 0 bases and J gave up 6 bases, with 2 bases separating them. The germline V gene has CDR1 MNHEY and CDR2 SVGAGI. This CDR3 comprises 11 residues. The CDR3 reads CASSYSDGYTF. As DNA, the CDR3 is TGTGCCAGCAGTTACTCCGATGGCTACACCTTC.

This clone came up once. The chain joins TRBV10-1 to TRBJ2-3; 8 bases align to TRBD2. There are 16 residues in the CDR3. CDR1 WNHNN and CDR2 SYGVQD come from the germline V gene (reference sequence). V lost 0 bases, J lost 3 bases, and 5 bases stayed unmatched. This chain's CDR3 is CASSESLAGLTDTQYF. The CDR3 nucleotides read TGCGCCAGCAGTGAGTCGTTAGCGGGGTTGACAGATACGCAGTATTTT.

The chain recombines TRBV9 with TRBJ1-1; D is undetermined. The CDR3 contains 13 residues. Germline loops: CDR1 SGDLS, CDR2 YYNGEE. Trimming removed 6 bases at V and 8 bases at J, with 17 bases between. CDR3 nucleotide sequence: TGTGCCAGCAATATGGGGAGACAATCAGAAGCTTTCTTT. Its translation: CASNMGRQSEAFF.

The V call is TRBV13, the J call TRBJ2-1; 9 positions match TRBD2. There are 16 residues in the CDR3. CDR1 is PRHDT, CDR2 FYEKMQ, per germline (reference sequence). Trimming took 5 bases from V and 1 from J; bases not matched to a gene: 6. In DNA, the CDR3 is TGTGCCAGCAGCGGAAGCGGGGGGCATTCCTACAATGAGCAGTTCTTC. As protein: CASSGSGGHSYNEQFF. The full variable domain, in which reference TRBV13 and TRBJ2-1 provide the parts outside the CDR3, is AAGVIQSPRHLIKEKRETATLKCYPIPRHDTVYWYQQGPGQDPQFLISFYEKMQSDKGSIPDRFSAQQFSDYHSELNMSSLELGDSALYFCASSGSGGHSYNEQFFGPGTRLTVL.

The CDR3 bases are TGCGCCAGCAGCTTGGCAGGGCTCTATGGCTACACCTTC. Residues: CASSLAGLYGYTF. V usage is TRBV5-1 and J usage is TRBJ1-2, with D possibly matching TRBD1 (5 bases). V lost 0 bases and J lost 4, with 7 bases in between. The CDR3 extends over 13 amino acids. Germline assignment: CDR1 SGHRS and CDR2 YFSETQ.

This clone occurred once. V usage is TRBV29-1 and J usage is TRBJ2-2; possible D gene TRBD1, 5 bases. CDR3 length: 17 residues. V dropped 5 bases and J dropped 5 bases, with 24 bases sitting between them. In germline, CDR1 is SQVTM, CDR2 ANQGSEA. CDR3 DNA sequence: TGCAGCGTTTTCCCTTTCGACAGTGAGTTTGGGACCGGGGAGCTGTTTTTT. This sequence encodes CSVFPFDSEFGTGELFF.

As DNA, the CDR3 is TGTGCCAGCAGCGCTCAAACCGGGGAGCTGTTTTTT. Amino acids: CASSAQTGELFF. The chain is built from TRBV9 and TRBJ2-2; D gene unclear. This CDR3 is built from 12 residues. Trimming stripped 3 bases from V and 5 bases from J, with 5 bases between. Germline V gene lookup returns CDR1 SGDLS and CDR2 YYNGEE.

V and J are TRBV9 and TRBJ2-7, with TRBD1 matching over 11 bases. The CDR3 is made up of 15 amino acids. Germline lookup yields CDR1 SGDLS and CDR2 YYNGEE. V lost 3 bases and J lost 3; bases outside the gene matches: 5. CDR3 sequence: CASSDGTGGGYEQYF. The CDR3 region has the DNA TGTGCCAGCAGCGACGGGACAGGGGGTGGCTACGAGCAGTACTTC.

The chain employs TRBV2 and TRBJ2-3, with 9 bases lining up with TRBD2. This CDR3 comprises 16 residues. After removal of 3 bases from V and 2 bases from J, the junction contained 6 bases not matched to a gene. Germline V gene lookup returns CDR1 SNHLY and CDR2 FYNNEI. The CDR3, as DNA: TGTGCCAGCAGTGATGCCCTAGCGGGGACCACAGATACGCAGTATTTT. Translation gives CASSDALAGTTDTQYF.

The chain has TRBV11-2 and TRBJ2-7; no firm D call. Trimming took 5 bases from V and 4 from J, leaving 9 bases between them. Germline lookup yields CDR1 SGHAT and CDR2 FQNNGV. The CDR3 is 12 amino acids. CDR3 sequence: CASSPLVYEQYF. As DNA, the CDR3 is TGTGCCAGCAGCCCCCTAGTGTACGAGCAGTACTTC. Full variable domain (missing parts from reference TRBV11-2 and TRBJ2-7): EAGVAQSPRYKIIEKRQSVAFWCNPISGHATLYWYQQILGQGPKLLIQFQNNGVVDDSQLPKDRFSAERLKGVDSTLKIQPAKLEDSAVYLCASSPLVYEQYFGPGTRLTVT.

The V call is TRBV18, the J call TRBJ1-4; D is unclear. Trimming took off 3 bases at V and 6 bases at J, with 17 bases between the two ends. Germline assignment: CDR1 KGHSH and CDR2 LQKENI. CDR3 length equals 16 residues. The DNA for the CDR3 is TGTGCCAGCTCACCTCAGCCAGGCAAGTTCGATGAAAAACTGTTTTTT. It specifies CASSPQPGKFDEKLFF.

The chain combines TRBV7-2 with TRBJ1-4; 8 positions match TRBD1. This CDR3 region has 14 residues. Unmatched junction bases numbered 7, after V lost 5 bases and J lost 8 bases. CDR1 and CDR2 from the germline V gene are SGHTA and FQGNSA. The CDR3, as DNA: TGTGCCAGCAGCCAGGGGGCGCCTGGAGAAAAACTGTTTTTT. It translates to CASSQGAPGEKLFF.

The CDR3 DNA reads TGTGCCAGCAGCTTTGGGACAACCGGGGAGCTGTTTTTT. Translation: CASSFGTTGELFF. The chain couples TRBV5-6 to TRBJ2-2; the D gene is possibly TRBD1 (6 bases). Germline lookup yields CDR1 SGHDT and CDR2 YYEEEE. The CDR3 consists of 13 residues. V was trimmed by 2 bases and J by 5 bases, leaving 7 bases between them.

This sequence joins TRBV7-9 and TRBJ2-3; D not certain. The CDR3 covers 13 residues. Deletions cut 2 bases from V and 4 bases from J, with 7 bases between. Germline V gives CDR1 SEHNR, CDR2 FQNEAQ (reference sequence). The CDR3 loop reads CASSLYTPDTQYF. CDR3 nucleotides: TGTGCCAGCAGCTTATACACCCCAGATACGCAGTATTTT.

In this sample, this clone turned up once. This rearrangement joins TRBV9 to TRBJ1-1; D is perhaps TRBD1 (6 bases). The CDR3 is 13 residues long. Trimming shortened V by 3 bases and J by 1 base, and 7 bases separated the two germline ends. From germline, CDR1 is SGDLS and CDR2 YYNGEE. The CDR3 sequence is CASSATGNTEAFF. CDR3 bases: TGTGCCAGCAGCGCGACAGGGAACACTGAAGCTTTCTTT.